This T cell receptor beta chain was retrieved from a study of shared clonotypes between healthy human individuals. Study-level findings and limits: Relative to clonotypes present in all four donors, those not shared had lower generation probabilities. The small donor group covered limited genetic and exposure diversity.

A single count supports this clone. The antigen remains unidentified. The germline gives CDR1 LGHNA, CDR2 YNFKEQ. CDR3 length: 16 residues. The trim removed 0 bases at V and 2 bases at J, leaving 3 bases unmatched. Positive CCR7 selection of CD45RO-negative cells yielded the naive CD8 cells, and terminally differentiated effector memory CD45RA+ cells were excluded. Libraries were prepared by immunoSEQ multiplex PCR; TCRdb keeps only in-frame clonotypes and omits some of them. Of about 680,000 clones detected, about 92% appear once; the ten largest clones hold about a quarter. The clonotype was recovered from a man aged 25 to 40 in good health. The sample taken for sequencing was naive CD8+ T cells sorted from blood. The rearrangement links TRBV4-2 to TRBJ2-7, with 11 bases that match TRBD2. For the CDR3, the DNA is TGTGCCAGCAGCCAAGAGATAGCGGGAGGGACCTACGAGCAGTACTTC. Amino acids: CASSQEIAGGTYEQYF.